The 13 T cell receptor beta chains reported below all come from one sample, sequenced in a study of blood T cell repertoires in COVID-19. Measured with immunoSEQ multiplex PCR; TCRdb has only the in-frame clones, and not every one. The sample has 250,000 or so clones, over 80% seen once. Sequencing was carried out using peripheral blood. The source of these receptors is a woman between 40 and 50 years old who had recovered from COVID-19.

The V and J genes are TRBV5-1 and TRBJ2-7; the match to TRBD2 covers 8 bases. The CDR3 length is 15 residues. Germline V gene lookup returns CDR1 SGHRS and CDR2 YFSETQ. With 3 bases clipped from V and 7 bases from J, the junction kept 12 bases outside the gene matches. CDR3 region: CASSSSGGPSGEQYF. The CDR3 coding sequence is TGCGCCAGCAGCTCGTCGGGGGGGCCTTCGGGAGAGCAGTACTTC.

V usage is TRBV24-1 and J usage is TRBJ2-7, with D uncertain. Germline assignment: CDR1 KGHDR and CDR2 SFDVKD. The CDR3 totals 15 residues. The V end lost 6 bases, the J end lost 6 bases, and 20 bases lay between the germline ends. The CDR3 region has the DNA TGTGCCACCAGTCCAAAGAGGCCCCCCTTTTGCGAGCAGTACTTC. Its protein is CATSPKRPPFCEQYF.

V gene TRBV28 combines with J gene TRBJ2-1, with 9 bases matching TRBD2. Unmatched junction bases numbered 14, after V lost 10 bases and J lost 7 bases. Germline CDR1 reads MDHEN; CDR2 reads SYDVKM. The CDR3 consists of 15 residues. In DNA form, the CDR3 reads TGTGCCACCTACTCCTGGGCTAGCGGGGTAAATGAGCAGTTCTTC. Amino acid sequence: CATYSWASGVNEQFF.

The V gene is TRBV28, the J gene TRBJ1-2; D is unclear. V lost 5 bases and J 4 bases, leaving 5 bases between the germline ends. Germline V gene data show CDR1 as MDHEN and CDR2 as SYDVKM. The CDR3 sequence is 11 residues long. Here the CDR3 reads CASSEFYGYTF. CDR3 nucleotide sequence: TGTGCCAGCAGTGAGTTCTATGGCTACACCTTC.

This chain uses TRBV24-1 with TRBJ1-2; perhaps TRBD1 as D (6 bases). Germline CDR1 KGHDR, CDR2 SFDVKD. V dropped 4 bases and J dropped 4 bases, with 12 bases sitting between them. The CDR3 covers 14 residues. DNA of the CDR3: TGTGCCACCAGTGACCCTCAGGGGAGCTATGGCTACACCTTC. This encodes CATSDPQGSYGYTF.

V is TRBV6-6 and J is TRBJ2-7, with 7 bases identical to TRBD1. J lost 2 bases, V lost 7 bases, and 11 bases had no gene match. CDR1 is MNHNY, CDR2 SVGAGI, per germline (reference sequence). This CDR3 is 15 amino acids long. CDR3 amino acids: CASTPGDRDTYEQYF. CDR3 bases: TGTGCCAGCACTCCCGGAGACAGGGATACCTACGAGCAGTACTTC.

The CDR3 here is CASSFSGGEQYF. CDR3 nucleotide sequence: TGTGCCAGCAGTTTCTCAGGGGGCGAGCAGTACTTC. The J gene is TRBJ2-7, the V gene TRBV28; the match to TRBD1 covers 7 bases. The CDR3 length is 12 residues. Germline CDR1 and CDR2: MDHEN and SYDVKM. Trimming cost V 3 bases and J 6 bases; bases outside gene matches: 2.

This clone is a singleton in its sample. The V gene is TRBV25-1, the J gene TRBJ1-1; no clear D. Trimming left V 3 bases short and J 10 bases short, with 18 bases between. The germline V gene encodes CDR1 MGHDK and CDR2 SYGVNS. The CDR3 totals 14 residues. The CDR3 DNA reads TGTGCCAGCAGTGATAATAGTGTTTTCGTCGGAGCTTTCTTT. Amino acid sequence: CASSDNSVFVGAFF.

The chain carries TRBV18 and TRBJ2-7, with 7 bases that match TRBD1. V dropped 6 bases and J dropped 4; count of bases not matched to a gene: 9. Germline CDR1 is KGHSH and CDR2 is LQKENI. The CDR3 is made up of 14 amino acids. The CDR3 DNA is TGTGCCAGCTCCCCCAGACAGGGATTATACGAGCAGTACTTC. It encodes CASSPRQGLYEQYF.

The chain couples TRBV7-2 to TRBJ1-2; perhaps TRBD1 as D (5 bases). Germline V gene sequence: CDR1 SGHTA, CDR2 FQGNSA. The CDR3 runs 13 residues. V was trimmed by 4 bases and J by 8 bases, leaving 14 bases between them. CDR3 in DNA: TGTGCCAGCAGCTATTGGGGGGTCCGGGGCTACACCTTC. It encodes CASSYWGVRGYTF.

The chain couples TRBV10-1 to TRBJ2-2; D remains unclear. Looked up from germline, CDR1 is WNHNN and CDR2 is SYGVQD (reference sequence). This CDR3 spans 13 amino acids. V lost 4 bases, J lost 1 base, and 4 bases lay in between. The CDR3 loop reads CASSAVNTGELFF. CDR3 DNA sequence: TGCGCCAGCAGTGCCGTGAACACCGGGGAGCTGTTTTTT.

The chain carries TRBV27 and TRBJ2-7; 7 positions agree with TRBD1. Germline CDR1 reads MNHEY; CDR2 reads SMNVEV (reference sequence). Germline trimming cut 5 bases from V and 6 bases from J; bases unmatched to any gene: 10. This CDR3 has 14 residues. CDR3 DNA: TGTGCCAGCAGTGAGGGCGACAGGGACAGCGAGCAGTACTTC. It translates to CASSEGDRDSEQYF.

V is TRBV28 and J is TRBJ1-5; 7 nucleotides line up with TRBD1. V lost 3 bases, J lost 0 bases, and 8 bases stayed unmatched. The germline CDR1 and CDR2 sequences are MDHEN and SYDVKM. This CDR3 is built from 17 residues. CDR3 sequence: CASSFPEDRYSNQPQHF. The CDR3 DNA follows: TGTGCCAGCAGTTTCCCTGAGGACAGGTATAGCAATCAGCCCCAGCATTTT.